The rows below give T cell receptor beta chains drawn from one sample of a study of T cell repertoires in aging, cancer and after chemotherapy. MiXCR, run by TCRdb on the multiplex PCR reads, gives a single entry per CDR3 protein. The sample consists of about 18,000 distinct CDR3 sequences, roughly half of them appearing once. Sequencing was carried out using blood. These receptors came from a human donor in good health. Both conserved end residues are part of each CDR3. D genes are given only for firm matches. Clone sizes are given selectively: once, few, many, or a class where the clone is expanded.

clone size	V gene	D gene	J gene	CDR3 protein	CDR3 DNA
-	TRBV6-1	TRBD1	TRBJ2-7	CASNHRGSYEQYF	TGTGCCAGCAATCACAGGGGGAGCTACGAGCAGTACTTC
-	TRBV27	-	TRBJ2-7	CASSDLGTFYEQYF	TGTGCCAGCAGTGACCTTGGGACCTTTTACGAGCAGTACTTC
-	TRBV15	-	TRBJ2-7	CATSREGSGFGGSYEQYF	TGTGCCACCAGCAGAGAAGGATCGGGATTCGGGGGCTCCTACGAGCAGTACTTC
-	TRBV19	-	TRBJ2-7	CASSIGAGKAYEQYF	TGTGCCAGTAGTATAGGGGCAGGGAAGGCCTACGAGCAGTACTTC
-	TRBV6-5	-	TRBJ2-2	CASSPPVTGELFF	TGTGCCAGCAGTCCACCAGTGACCGGGGAGCTGTTTTTT
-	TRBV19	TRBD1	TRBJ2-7	CASSKMDRGRYEQYF	TGTGCCAGTAGTAAGATGGACAGGGGGCGATACGAGCAGTACTTC
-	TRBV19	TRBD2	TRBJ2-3	CASRVAGLSTDTQYF	TGTGCCAGTAGGGTAGCGGGGCTCTCGACAGATACGCAGTATTTT
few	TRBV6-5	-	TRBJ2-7	CASSSGPTYEQYF	TGTGCCAGCAGTTCCGGGCCCACCTACGAGCAGTACTTC
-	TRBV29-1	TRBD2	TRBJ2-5	CSVEGGLAGVGTQYF	TGCAGCGTTGAAGGGGGGCTAGCGGGAGTGGGGACCCAGTACTTC
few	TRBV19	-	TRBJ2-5	CASRAFAGEETQYF	TGTGCCAGTAGGGCGTTCGCAGGGGAAGAGACCCAGTACTTC
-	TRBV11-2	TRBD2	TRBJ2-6	CASSFGGNSGANVLTF	TGTGCCAGCAGTTTCGGGGGGAACTCTGGGGCCAACGTCCTGACTTTC
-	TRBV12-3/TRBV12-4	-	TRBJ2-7	CASSLWGPSYEQYF	TGTGCCAGCAGTTTATGGGGACCCTCCTACGAGCAGTACTTC
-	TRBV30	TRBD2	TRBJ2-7	CAWSLSGRATEQYF	TGTGCCTGGAGCCTCTCGGGGAGGGCCACCGAGCAGTACTTC
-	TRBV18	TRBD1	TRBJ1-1	CASLLTGDTEAFF	TGTGCCAGCTTACTTACAGGGGACACTGAAGCTTTCTTT
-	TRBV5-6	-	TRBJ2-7	CASTIGGGGGLAYEQYF	TGTGCCAGCACTATAGGAGGGGGGGGTGGCCTGGCCTACGAGCAGTACTTC
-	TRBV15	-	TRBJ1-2	CATSARSPGAYGYTF	TGTGCCACCAGCGCTAGATCGCCAGGGGCCTATGGCTACACCTTC
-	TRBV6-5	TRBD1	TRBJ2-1	CASRTGTGGLHDEQFF	TGTGCCAGCAGAACCGGTACAGGGGGATTACACGATGAGCAGTTCTTC
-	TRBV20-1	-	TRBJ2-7	CSARDQSYEQYF	TGCAGTGCGAGGGACCAAAGCTACGAGCAGTACTTC
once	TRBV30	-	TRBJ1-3	CAWRPPGGNTIYF	TGTGCCTGGAGGCCCCCGGGGGGAAACACCATATATTTT
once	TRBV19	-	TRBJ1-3	CASNAGAVISGNTIYF	TGTGCCAGTAACGCAGGGGCGGTGATCTCTGGAAACACCATATATTTT
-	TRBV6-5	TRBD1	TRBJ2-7	CASSYSADRDTYEQYF	TGTGCCAGCAGTTACTCTGCGGACAGGGACACCTACGAGCAGTACTTC
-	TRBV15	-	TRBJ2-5	CATSRQKETQYF	TGTGCCACCAGCAGACAGAAAGAGACCCAGTACTTC
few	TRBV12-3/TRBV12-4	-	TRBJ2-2	CASSPGKTGELFF	TGTGCCAGCAGCCCTGGGAAAACCGGGGAGCTGTTTTTT
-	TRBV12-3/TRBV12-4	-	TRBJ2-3	CASTTEGRGTDTQYF	TGTGCCAGCACAACGGAGGGGCGTGGCACAGATACGCAGTATTTT
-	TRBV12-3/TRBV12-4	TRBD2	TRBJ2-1	CASSFGSGPYNEQFF	TGTGCCAGCAGTTTCGGTAGCGGGCCTTACAATGAGCAGTTCTTC
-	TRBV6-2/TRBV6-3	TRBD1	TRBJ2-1	CASSQIWDRASNEQFF	TGTGCCAGCAGTCAAATCTGGGACAGGGCCAGCAATGAGCAGTTCTTC
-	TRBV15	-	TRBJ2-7	CATSRDPTKSYEQYF	TGTGCCACCAGCAGAGATCCCACAAAGTCCTACGAGCAGTACTTC